This is a list of T cell receptor beta chains from one sample in a study of Ad26.COV2.S vaccination and SARS-CoV-2 variants. TCRdb's table, derived via immunoSEQ multiplex PCR, lists solely in-frame clones and lacks some. The sample holds approximately 410,000 clones, 80% to 95% seen once. The source was peripheral blood, collected in a trial of Ad26.COV2.S vaccine versus placebo. These receptors all come from a person between 18 and 60 years old who received the Ad26.COV2.S COVID-19 vaccine or a placebo. Each CDR3 is given with its conserved first and last residue. A D gene is named only where the DNA matches it firmly. Expanded clones get a size class; other rows say once, few or many, or leave the size out.

size	J	D	V	length	CDR3	DNA
.	TRBJ1-5	TRBD1	TRBV25-1	14	CASQQTGDNQPQHF	TGTGCCAGCCAGCAGACAGGGGACAATCAGCCCCAGCATTTT
.	TRBJ1-4	TRBD1	TRBV10-2	15	CASSASGGGGEKLFF	TGCGCCAGCAGCGCCTCAGGGGGCGGTGGTGAAAAACTGTTTTTT
.	TRBJ2-7	.	TRBV30	14	CAWSGIFRLYEQYF	TGTGCCTGGAGTGGGATTTTCCGGCTCTACGAGCAGTACTTC
.	TRBJ2-7	.	TRBV7-7	16	CASSLYCANRAYEQYF	TGTGCCAGCAGCTTATATTGCGCGAATCGGGCCTACGAGCAGTACTTC
.	TRBJ2-7	.	TRBV5-1	16	CASSFDRDLRADEQYF	TGCGCCAGCAGCTTCGACCGGGACTTAAGGGCCGACGAGCAGTACTTC
.	TRBJ2-2	.	TRBV18	13	CASSPPRGGELFF	TGTGCCAGCTCACCACCCAGAGGCGGGGAGCTGTTTTTT
.	TRBJ2-7	TRBD2	TRBV3-1/TRBV3-2	16	CASSQASLAANYEQYF	TGTGCCAGCAGCCAAGCAAGCCTAGCGGCAAACTACGAGCAGTACTTC
.	TRBJ1-4	.	TRBV28	13	CASSLSRGEKLFF	TGTGCCAGCAGTTTATCGAGGGGCGAAAAACTGTTTTTT
once	TRBJ1-1	TRBD1	TRBV15	16	CATSIGQGAPNTEAFF	TGTGCCACCAGCATAGGACAGGGGGCGCCGAACACTGAAGCTTTCTTT
.	TRBJ2-6	.	TRBV28	15	CASSSQPSGANVLTF	TGTGCCAGCAGCTCCCAGCCATCCGGGGCCAACGTCCTGACTTTC
once	TRBJ1-5	.	TRBV5-4	13	CASSSHGRQPQHF	TGTGCCAGCAGCTCACACGGTCGTCAGCCCCAGCATTTT
.	TRBJ2-5	.	TRBV19	13	CASSNRGGLTQYF	TGTGCCAGTAGTAACCGTGGTGGCTTGACCCAGTACTTC
.	TRBJ1-1	TRBD1	TRBV5-1	13	CASRDRVDTEAFF	TGCGCCAGCAGAGACAGGGTCGACACTGAAGCTTTCTTT
.	TRBJ2-5	TRBD2	TRBV10-3	14	CAIRGSGGQETQYF	TGTGCCATCAGGGGTAGCGGGGGCCAAGAGACCCAGTACTTC
.	TRBJ1-1	.	TRBV4-1	13	CAGSQDRHTEAFF	TGCGCCGGCAGCCAAGACCGACACACTGAAGCTTTCTTT
.	TRBJ2-3	TRBD2	TRBV9	19	CASSETADGGGFITDTQYF	TGTGCCAGCAGCGAAACTGCCGACGGCGGGGGGTTTATTACAGATACGCAGTATTTT
.	TRBJ2-1	.	TRBV5-5	16	CASSFYRESRGNEQFF	TGTGCCAGCAGCTTCTACAGGGAAAGCAGAGGAAATGAGCAGTTCTTC
.	TRBJ1-2	.	TRBV29-1	17	CSVELEAPFSYNYGYTF	TGCAGCGTCGAATTGGAAGCCCCTTTTTCCTACAATTATGGCTACACCTTC
.	TRBJ2-1	.	TRBV11-3	13	CASSLRSHNEQFF	TGTGCCAGCAGCTTAAGGTCCCACAATGAGCAGTTCTTC
.	TRBJ2-1	.	TRBV11-2	17	CASSLLPGGLGDNEQFF	TGTGCCAGCAGCTTACTGCCGGGCGGGTTAGGGGACAATGAGCAGTTCTTC
.	TRBJ2-5	TRBD2	TRBV28	13	CATIAGGRETQYF	TGTGCCACAATAGCGGGGGGGCGGGAGACCCAGTACTTC
.	TRBJ2-7	.	TRBV5-6	12	CASSQNLYEQYF	TGTGCCAGCAGCCAGAATCTCTACGAGCAGTACTTC
few	TRBJ1-1	.	TRBV9	13	CASSPEMDTEAFF	TGTGCCAGCAGCCCAGAGATGGACACTGAAGCTTTCTTT
.	TRBJ2-2	.	TRBV7-2	14	CASSFLSPPGELFF	TGTGCCAGCAGCTTTTTGAGTCCCCCCGGGGAGCTGTTTTTT
.	TRBJ2-5	TRBD2	TRBV13	17	CASSLRRGRDSQETQYF	TGTGCCAGCAGCTTAAGGCGGGGGAGGGACTCTCAAGAGACCCAGTACTTC
.	TRBJ1-1	TRBD1	TRBV4-1	15	CASRHHGTGGAEAFF	TGCGCCAGCAGACATCATGGGACAGGGGGCGCCGAAGCTTTCTTT
.	TRBJ2-1	TRBD1	TRBV7-2	15	CASSQGTGSYNEQFF	TGTGCCAGCAGCCAAGGGACAGGGAGTTACAATGAGCAGTTCTTC
.	TRBJ1-2	.	TRBV19	16	CASSISRAVTFYGYTF	TGTGCCAGTAGTATCTCCAGGGCAGTAACCTTTTATGGCTACACCTTC
.	TRBJ2-7	TRBD1	TRBV19	14	CASSWDRVSYEQYF	TGTGCCAGTAGTTGGGACAGGGTCTCTTACGAGCAGTACTTC
.	TRBJ1-2	.	TRBV6-1	14	CASSESGFNYGYTF	TGTGCCAGCAGTGAATCGGGGTTTAACTATGGCTACACCTTC
once	TRBJ1-3	TRBD1	TRBV7-2	13	CASRSDRGNTIYF	TGTGCCAGCAGATCGGACAGGGGAAACACCATATATTTT
once	TRBJ1-1	.	TRBV6-2/TRBV6-3	15	CASSYSEGLNTEAFF	TGTGCCAGCAGTTACTCAGAGGGATTGAACACTGAAGCTTTCTTT
.	TRBJ2-6	.	TRBV2	15	CASGDWGSGANVLTF	TGTGCCAGCGGGGATTGGGGCTCTGGGGCCAACGTCCTGACTTTC
.	TRBJ2-7	TRBD2	TRBV5-6	18	CASSKPGLAGTTSYEQYF	TGTGCCAGCAGCAAGCCGGGACTAGCGGGTACAACCTCCTACGAGCAGTACTTC
.	TRBJ1-1	.	TRBV7-2	14	CASSFGQVNTEAFF	TGTGCCAGCAGCTTCGGGCAGGTGAACACTGAAGCTTTCTTT
.	TRBJ2-3	TRBD1	TRBV7-7	16	CASSPSQGAFTDTQYF	TGTGCCAGCAGCCCAAGTCAGGGGGCGTTTACAGATACGCAGTATTTT
few	TRBJ1-2	TRBD1	TRBV5-4	14	CASSIRDRGGGYTF	TGTGCCAGCAGCATACGGGACAGGGGAGGTGGCTACACCTTC
.	TRBJ1-1	.	TRBV7-8	14	CASSLKEGYTEAFF	TGTGCCAGCAGCTTGAAAGAGGGCTACACTGAAGCTTTCTTT
once	TRBJ1-1	TRBD1	TRBV19	15	CASSIKGQGGTEAFF	TGTGCCAGTAGTATAAAGGGACAGGGAGGCACTGAAGCTTTCTTT
.	TRBJ2-7	.	TRBV2	13	CASKSGLYGEQYF	TGTGCCAGCAAGTCAGGGCTATATGGCGAGCAGTACTTC
once	TRBJ2-5	.	TRBV7-8	13	CASSTRAIETQYF	TGTGCCAGCAGCACCCGGGCTATCGAGACCCAGTACTTC
.	TRBJ2-7	.	TRBV6-5	13	CASKDYVSYEQYF	TGTGCCAGCAAGGACTACGTATCCTACGAGCAGTACTTC